These 10 T cell receptor beta chains were sequenced from one sample in a study of glioma-infiltrating T cells. Using RNA template, CDR3s of TCR alpha and beta were amplified with iRepertoire arm-PCR. A single record per CDR3 protein comes from TCRdb applying MiXCR to the multiplex PCR reads. Of around 350,000 distinct CDR3 sequences listed, 35% to 45% are singletons. The specimen was glioma tissue, nonneoplastic brain tissue, or PBMCs (not recorded which). These receptors all stem from a human donor with low-grade glioma or glioblastoma, undergoing nonglioma brain surgery, or in good health (not recorded which).

The chain couples TRBV20-1 to TRBJ1-4; 8 bases align to TRBD1. The CDR3 spans 13 residues. CDR1 is DFQATT, CDR2 SNEGSKA, per germline (reference sequence). V trimming: 3 bases; J trimming: 6 bases; junction bases outside the gene matches: 3. The chain's CDR3 is CSARGQDYEKLFF. The CDR3 DNA follows: TGCAGTGCTAGGGGACAGGATTATGAAAAACTGTTTTTT.

On this clonotype itself: The junction departs from germline at one end; a sequencing error may be responsible. The genes are TRBV7-6 and TRBJ2-6; D might be TRBD1 or TRBD2, each matching 5 bases. Germline lookup yields CDR1 SGHVS and CDR2 FNYEAQ. CDR3 length equals 17 residues. CDR3 region: CASSLGTDPAGANVLTF. The CDR3 nucleotides read TGCGCCAGCAGCTTAGGGACGGACCCGGCTGGGGCCAACGTCCTGACTTTC.

This clonotype was detected ten times or more. The V call is TRBV28, the J call TRBJ2-5; the match to TRBD2 covers 7 bases. V lost 8 bases, J lost 4 bases, and 1 base stayed unmatched. The germline gives CDR1 MDHEN, CDR2 SYDVKM. The CDR3 has 11 amino acids. As DNA, the CDR3 is TGTGCCAGCGCGGGAGCAGAGACCCAGTACTTC. Residues: CASAGAETQYF.

The V and J genes are TRBV7-2 and TRBJ2-1; 7 nucleotides line up with TRBD1. Germline CDR1 SGHTA, CDR2 FQGNSA. Germline trimming cut 2 bases from V and 1 base from J; bases unmatched to any gene: 5. CDR3 length equals 16 residues. The CDR3, as DNA: TGTGCCAGCAGCTTATGGGGCAGGGGGTCCTACAATGAGCAGTTCTTC. Protein sequence: CASSLWGRGSYNEQFF.

This clonotype has ten or more counts. This chain joins TRBV15 and TRBJ2-4, with 7 bases lining up with TRBD1. CDR1 and CDR2 from the germline V gene are LNHNV and YYDKDF (reference sequence). V dropped 1 base and J dropped 8; count of bases not matched to a gene: 8. CDR3 length equals 15 residues. This CDR3 is CATSRGQGILDIQYF. Written as DNA, the CDR3 is TGTGCCACCAGCAGAGGACAGGGAATTTTGGACATTCAGTACTTC.

The chain couples TRBV28 to TRBJ2-7; TRBD2 is a possible D gene (5 bases). Looked up from germline, CDR1 is MDHEN and CDR2 is SYDVKM. The V gene lost 3 bases and the J gene lost 6 bases, with 15 bases spanning the gap. The CDR3 totals 14 residues. Here the CDR3 reads CASSFGQEVFEQYF. Here the CDR3 DNA reads TGTGCCAGCAGTTTTGGGCAGGAGGTATTCGAGCAGTACTTC.

This clonotype was observed a handful of times. The V gene is TRBV19, the J gene TRBJ2-2; 10 bases align to TRBD1. The V segment lost 7 bases and the J segment 5 bases; nucleotides outside the gene matches: 4. There are 14 residues in the CDR3. Germline V gene data show CDR1 as LNHDA and CDR2 as SQIVND (reference sequence). The CDR3 here is CASNPGQGTGELFF. As DNA, the CDR3 is TGTGCCAGTAACCCGGGACAGGGGACCGGGGAGCTGTTTTTT.

The chain links TRBV6-1 to TRBJ2-2; 16 bases match TRBD2. The CDR3 is made up of 16 amino acids. V dropped 5 bases and J dropped 5; count of bases not matched to a gene: 2. Per germline, CDR1 MNHNS and CDR2 SASEGT. CDR3 sequence (DNA): TGTGCCAGCAGTCAGGGACTAGCGGGAGGGACCGGGGAGCTGTTTTTT. This translates into CASSQGLAGGTGELFF.

This clonotype was counted only a few times. This rearrangement joins TRBV27 to TRBJ2-7, with D tentatively TRBD1 (6 bases). This CDR3 spans 21 amino acids. Germline lookup yields CDR1 MNHEY and CDR2 SMNVEV (reference sequence). V was clipped by 0 bases and J by 2 bases, with 29 bases between them. The CDR3 loop reads CASSLSRRGLFASPVPYEQYF. DNA of the CDR3: TGTGCCAGCAGTTTATCGCGTAGGGGGTTGTTTGCTAGCCCGGTCCCCTACGAGCAGTACTTC.

A few counts support this clonotype. The chain links TRBV10-3 to TRBJ2-1, with TRBD2 matching over 10 bases. The CDR3 has 15 amino acids. The J segment lost 8 bases and the V segment lost 0 bases, leaving 4 bases of the junction unmatched. Germline CDR1 and CDR2: ENHRY and SYGVKD. DNA of the CDR3: TGTGCCATCAGTGAGTCCCCAGCGGGAGGGGATGAGCAGTTCTTC. This gives the protein CAISESPAGGDEQFF.